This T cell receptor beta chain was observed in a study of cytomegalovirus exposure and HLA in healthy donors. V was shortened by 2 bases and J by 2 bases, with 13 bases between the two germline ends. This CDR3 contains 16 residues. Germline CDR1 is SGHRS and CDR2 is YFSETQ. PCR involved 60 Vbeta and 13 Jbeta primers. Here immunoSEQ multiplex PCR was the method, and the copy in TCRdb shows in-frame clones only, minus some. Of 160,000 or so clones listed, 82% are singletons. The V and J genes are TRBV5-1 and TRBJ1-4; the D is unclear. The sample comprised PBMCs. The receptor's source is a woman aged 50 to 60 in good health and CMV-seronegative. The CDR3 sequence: CASSFMESTTNEKLFF. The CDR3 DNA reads TGCGCCAGCAGCTTTATGGAGAGCACGACTAATGAAAAACTGTTTTTT.